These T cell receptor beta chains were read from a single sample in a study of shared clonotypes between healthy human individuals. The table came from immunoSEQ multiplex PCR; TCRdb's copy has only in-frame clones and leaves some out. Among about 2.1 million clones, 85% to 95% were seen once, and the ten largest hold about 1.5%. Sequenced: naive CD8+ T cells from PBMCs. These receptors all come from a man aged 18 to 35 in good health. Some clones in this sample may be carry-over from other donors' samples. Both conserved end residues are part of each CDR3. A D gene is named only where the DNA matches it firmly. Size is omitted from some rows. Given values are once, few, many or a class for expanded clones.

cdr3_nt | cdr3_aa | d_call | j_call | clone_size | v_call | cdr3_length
TGCGCCAGCAGCCCCGGGACAGGGTACGAGCAGTACTTC | CASSPGTGYEQYF | TRBD1 | TRBJ2-7 | . | TRBV10-1 | 13
TGTGCCAGCAGCGTAGGGGCGGGAGACTTCCACGAGCAGTACTTC | CASSVGAGDFHEQYF | TRBD2 | TRBJ2-7 | . | TRBV9 | 15
TGTGCCAGCAGCCCGGGACTGCTGGGCTATGAGCAGTTCTTC | CASSPGLLGYEQFF | . | TRBJ2-1 | . | TRBV7-2 | 14
TGTGCCAGCAGCGCCAACCCCGGGACTAGAAACCCCGGGGAGCTGTTTTTT | CASSANPGTRNPGELFF | TRBD2 | TRBJ2-2 | . | TRBV9 | 17
TGTGCCAGCAGCGCCCGAGGGAGGGTAGGGCAGTTCTTC | CASSARGRVGQFF | TRBD2 | TRBJ2-1 | . | TRBV5-4 | 13
TGTGCCAGCAGTTTGATGGGCGCCGTGTTTGGCGAGCAGTACTTC | CASSLMGAVFGEQYF | . | TRBJ2-7 | . | TRBV28 | 15
TGTGCCAGCAGGGGGACAGAATACGATGGCTACACCTTC | CASRGTEYDGYTF | TRBD1 | TRBJ1-2 | . | TRBV27 | 13
TGTGCCAGCAGTGATCAGGGGGCCTACGGCAATGAGCAGTTCTTC | CASSDQGAYGNEQFF | TRBD1 | TRBJ2-1 | once | TRBV2 | 15
TGCGCCAGCAGCCCGACAGGGGTCGGCGAGCAGTACTTC | CASSPTGVGEQYF | TRBD1 | TRBJ2-7 | . | TRBV4-1 | 13
TGTGCCAGCAGCCCAGTTCAGGGCTACTACGAGCAGTACTTC | CASSPVQGYYEQYF | . | TRBJ2-7 | once | TRBV14 | 14
TGTGCCAGTAGTGCCCGGGTAGGGGGCGCAAGGTTCTACAATGAGCAGTTCTTC | CASSARVGGARFYNEQFF | TRBD1 | TRBJ2-1 | . | TRBV19 | 18
TGTGCCAGCAGTAATAGTTACGGCGAAAAACTGTTTTTT | CASSNSYGEKLFF | . | TRBJ1-4 | . | TRBV27 | 13
TGTGCCTGGAGTGTAATTTCGGGGAATGAAGCTTTCTTT | CAWSVISGNEAFF | . | TRBJ1-1 | . | TRBV30 | 13
TGTGCCAGCAGTAACACCCGAGACGGTCCCTACGAGCAGTACTTC | CASSNTRDGPYEQYF | . | TRBJ2-7 | . | TRBV6-5 | 15
TGTGCCAGCAGTTACTCGACCCTTTCAGGATACAATGAGCAGTTCTTC | CASSYSTLSGYNEQFF | . | TRBJ2-1 | . | TRBV6-5 | 16
TGCAGCGTTATGGGGATCTACGAGCAGTACTTC | CSVMGIYEQYF | . | TRBJ2-7 | . | TRBV29-1 | 11
TGTGCCAGCAGCTTAGGGGGAGCCGAAAAACTGTTTTTT | CASSLGGAEKLFF | . | TRBJ1-4 | . | TRBV7-9 | 13
TGTGCCAGCAGCGGCCCCTACAATGAGCAGTTCTTC | CASSGPYNEQFF | . | TRBJ2-1 | . | TRBV9 | 12
TGTGCCAGCAGCTCGCACCCTGGGGAGAGCTCCTACAATGAGCAGTTCTTC | CASSSHPGESSYNEQFF | . | TRBJ2-1 | . | TRBV11-2 | 17
TGTGCCAGCAGCCCCCGGACGCTCGGGGAGACCCAGTACTTC | CASSPRTLGETQYF | . | TRBJ2-5 | . | TRBV7-9 | 14
TGTGCCAGCAGCTCACGTGGGCCTGGCAATCAGCCCCAGCATTTT | CASSSRGPGNQPQHF | . | TRBJ1-5 | . | TRBV5-8 | 15
TGTGCCAGCAGTTTGCCAGGACTCACTAACTATGGCTACACCTTC | CASSLPGLTNYGYTF | . | TRBJ1-2 | . | TRBV28 | 15
TGTGCCAGCACCCTAAAAGAGACTAGCGCAAGCAATGAGCAGTTCTTC | CASTLKETSASNEQFF | TRBD2 | TRBJ2-1 | . | TRBV9 | 16